This TCR beta chain came from a study of blood T cells in healthy people across ages. A J-beta primer mix and a sample-barcoded 5' primer were used in a second PCR of roughly 6 to 12 cycles. From the 5' RACE reads, TCRdb called clonotypes with MiXCR, one entry per CDR3 protein. The sample contains about 1.6 million distinct CDR3 sequences, roughly 32% of which appear only once. The germline CDR1 and CDR2 sequences are DFQATT and SNEGSKA (reference sequence). The CDR3 runs 22 residues. V shed 3 bases and J shed 0 bases, with 33 bases lying between them. This chain links TRBV20-1 with TRBJ1-5; D unclear. The sequencing input was blood. The receptor's source is a woman aged 30 to 39 in good health. CDR3 loop: CSASPKVRRPGSTRNSNQPQHF. In nucleotides, the CDR3 is TGCAGTGCTAGCCCCAAAGTGCGACGGCCCGGCAGTACGCGGAATAGCAATCAGCCCCAGCATTTT.